This T cell receptor (beta chain) emerged from a study of neurological immune-mediated disorders. The method for making cDNA was 5'RACE, and it used 10-nucleotide random UMIs. Via MiXCR, TCRdb re-called the 5' RACE reads, giving one row per CDR3 protein. Of about 14,000 distinct CDR3 sequences detected, more than 6% appear once; the ten largest clones hold around a quarter. The CDR3 totals 13 residues. Germline CDR1 reads MNHEY; CDR2 reads SMNVEV (reference sequence). The V gene end was trimmed by 7 bases and the J gene end by 5 bases; junction bases not matched to a gene: 8. This clonotype appeared many times. The antigen remains unidentified. Whole-study findings and limits: HTLV-1-associated myelopathy had the most TCR clonal expansion, whereas multiple sclerosis had the least (lower than in healthy controls).

V and J are TRBV27 and TRBJ2-7, with 7 bases identical to TRBD1. The sequencing input was CD8+ T cells from blood. The TCR originated in a woman in her thirties or forties in good health. In DNA, the CDR3 is TGTGCCAGCACGACAGGAAGGGGGCACGAGCAGTACTTC. Protein: CASTTGRGHEQYF.